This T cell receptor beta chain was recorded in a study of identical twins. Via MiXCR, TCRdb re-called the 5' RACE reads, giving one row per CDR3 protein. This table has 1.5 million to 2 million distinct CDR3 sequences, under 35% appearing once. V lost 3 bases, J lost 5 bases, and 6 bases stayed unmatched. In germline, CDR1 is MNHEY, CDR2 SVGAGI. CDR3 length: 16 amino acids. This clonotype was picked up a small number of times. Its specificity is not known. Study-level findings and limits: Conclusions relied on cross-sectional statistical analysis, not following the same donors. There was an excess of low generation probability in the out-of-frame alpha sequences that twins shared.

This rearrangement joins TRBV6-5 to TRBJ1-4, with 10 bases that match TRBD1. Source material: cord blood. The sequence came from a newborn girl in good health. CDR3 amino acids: CASSYSSGQGNEKLFF. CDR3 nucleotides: TGTGCCAGCAGTTATTCTTCGGGACAGGGGAATGAAAAACTGTTTTTT.